Listed here is a single T cell receptor beta chain. The data were taken from a study of regulatory T cells in long-lasting Graves disease. From germline, CDR1 is MDHEN and CDR2 SYDVKM. V shed 6 bases, J shed 2 bases, and the junction held 3 bases outside the gene matches. The CDR3 is made up of 14 amino acids. Assembly of TCR beta libraries relied on iRepertoire HTBI primers together with Arm-PCR of CDR3 regions. TCRdb re-called the multiplex PCR reads through MiXCR, storing one row per CDR3 protein. The sample contains some 370,000 distinct CDR3 sequences, about 12% of which appear only once. Time point given: newly diagnosed GD, antithyroid drugs for less than 3 months. There was RNA extracted from PBMCs, and the TCR library was made from it. The same sample was also studied in work on T cells in Graves' hyperthyroidism and ophthalmopathy.

The J gene is TRBJ1-5, the V gene TRBV28, with 8 bases aligning to TRBD1. The clonotype comes from a woman between 18 and 29 years old with Graves disease. The sequences come from peripheral blood mononuclear cells (PBMCs), collected at new diagnosis, from a patient treated with antithyroid drugs. The CDR3 sequence is CASSTQGGNQPQHF. CDR3 bases: TGTGCCAGCAGCACACAGGGGGGCAATCAGCCCCAGCATTTT.